The 5 T cell receptor beta chains in this list originate from one sample, sequenced in a study of blood T cell repertoires in COVID-19. Generated by immunoSEQ multiplex PCR, the TCRdb table keeps only in-frame clones and is missing some. The sample comprises 100,000 to 150,000 clones, 86% of which are singletons, and around 2.3% rests with the top ten. The sample taken for sequencing was PBMCs or T cells enriched from blood (not recorded which). The receptors originated from a woman between 50 and 59 years old who had recovered from COVID-19.

This clone appeared once. The chain employs TRBV5-4 and TRBJ2-7; 9 nucleotides line up with TRBD1. In germline, CDR1 is SGHNT, CDR2 YYREEE (reference sequence). With V trimmed by 4 bases and J by 4 bases, 9 bases remained unmatched. This CDR3 comprises 15 residues. CDR3 sequence (DNA): TGTGCCAGCAGCCCGCCGGGACAGGGCCAGTACGAGCAGTACTTC. This codes for CASSPPGQGQYEQYF.

J is TRBJ1-1 and V is TRBV5-1; possibly TRBD1 for D (6 bases). CDR3 length equals 16 residues. The germline V gene encodes CDR1 SGHRS and CDR2 YFSETQ. Trimming took off 4 bases at V and 4 bases at J, with 20 bases between the two ends. The CDR3 loop is CASSPGLLTGITEAFF. For the CDR3, the DNA is TGCGCCAGCAGCCCCGGCCTCCTTACAGGGATCACTGAAGCTTTCTTT.

The chain links TRBV19 to TRBJ1-1, with 7 positions matching TRBD1. V shed 6 bases and J 5 bases; nucleotides not matched to a gene: 6. This CDR3 spans 13 amino acids. In germline, CDR1 is LNHDA, CDR2 SQIVND (reference sequence). CDR3 DNA sequence: TGTGCCAGTAGGAGACAGGGAAGGACTGAAGCTTTCTTT. Translated, it gives CASRRQGRTEAFF.

This sequence joins TRBV5-6 and TRBJ1-1; 8 bases fit TRBD1. CDR3 length: 12 residues. J gave up 12 bases and V 8 bases, and 12 bases lay outside the gene matches. Germline loops: CDR1 SGHDT, CDR2 YYEEEE. CDR3 nucleotides: TGTGCCAGTGAGGGACAGGCCCTGATGCCTTTCTTT. This translates into CASEGQALMPFF.

This chain uses TRBV6-5 with TRBJ1-2; D possibly corresponds to TRBD1 (6 bases). Trimming pared 4 bases from V and 5 bases from J, leaving 8 bases between. This CDR3 is built from 12 residues. Germline V gene data show CDR1 as MNHEY and CDR2 as SVGAGI. CDR3 amino acids: CASSSGQYGYTF. CDR3 DNA sequence: TGTGCCAGCAGTTCAGGACAGTATGGCTACACCTTC.